Below are 11 T cell receptor beta chains sequenced from a single sample in a study of T cells in Graves' hyperthyroidism and ophthalmopathy. There were TCR beta CDR3 regions amplified from RNA transcripts. Using the HTBI primer set, a first-round RT-PCR was run on the TCR CDR3. TCRdb reprocessed the multiplex PCR reads via MiXCR and lists one record per CDR3 protein. Of 500,000 to 600,000 distinct CDR3 sequences in the sample, under 60% were seen once. Sequenced sample: peripheral blood or thyroid tissue (not recorded which). These receptors all come from a woman aged 18 to 35 with Graves' hyperthyroidism.

This clonotype appeared many times. The junction and the germline gene differ at one end; a read error may be behind it. The V call is TRBV20-1, the J call TRBJ1-4; D not certain. The CDR3 consists of 10 residues. CDR1 and CDR2 from the germline V gene are DFQATT and SNEGSKA (reference sequence). The CDR3 is CSPLAENLIF. In nucleotides, the CDR3 is TGCAGCCCACTGGCGGAAAACCTCATTTTT.

In the case of this clonotype: The junction shows a germline mismatch at one end, possibly a read error. The CDR3 sequence is CASSGTGASYEQCF. The CDR3 DNA follows: TGTGCCAGCTCCGGGACAGGAGCCTCCTACGAGCAGTGCTTC. V and J are TRBV6-2 or TRBV6-3 and TRBJ2-7; TRBD1 agrees at 8 bases. The germline CDR1 and CDR2 sequences are MNHEY and SVGEGT. CDR3 length: 14 amino acids.

This clonotype was detected many times. The V call is TRBV5-1, the J call TRBJ1-4; a weak D match, TRBD1 (5 bases). The CDR3 runs 15 residues. Trimming stripped 2 bases from V and 2 bases from J, with 10 bases between. Germline V gene lookup returns CDR1 SGHRS and CDR2 YFSETQ. The DNA of the CDR3 is TGCGCCAGCAGCTTTCAGGGTACGACTAATGAAAAACTGTTTTTT. Encoded protein: CASSFQGTTNEKLFF. The variable domain in full, with the rest retrieved from reference TRBV5-1 and TRBJ1-4, is KAGVTQTPRYLIKTRGQQVTLSCSPISGHRSVSWYQQTPGQGLQFLFEYFSETQRNKGNFPGRFSGRQFSNSRSEMNVSTLELGDSALYLCASSFQGTTNEKLFFGSGTQLSVL.

In its sample, this clonotype was seen many times. The genes are TRBV6-1 and TRBJ2-7; the match to TRBD1 covers 7 bases. Germline assignment: CDR1 MNHNS and CDR2 SASEGT. The CDR3 extends over 12 amino acids. Trimming at V came to 11 bases and at J to 3 bases, leaving 7 bases not matched to a gene. CDR3 bases: TGTGCCGCCTTCCGGGACAGCTACGAGCAGTACTTC. Encoded protein: CAAFRDSYEQYF.

At least ten counts were recorded for this clonotype. The chain recombines TRBV10-1 with TRBJ2-7; tentative D call: TRBD2 (6 bases). The CDR3 consists of 15 residues. Germline loops: CDR1 WNHNN, CDR2 SYGVQD (reference sequence). Trimming removed 4 bases at V and 2 bases at J, with 15 bases between. In DNA form, the CDR3 reads TGCGCCAGCAGTGCCCGACGGGGGTCAACCTACGAGCAGTACTTC. Translation: CASSARRGSTYEQYF.

The chain combines TRBV27 with TRBJ1-1; the D is unclear. The CDR3 is 12 residues long. Germline CDR1 and CDR2: MNHEY and SMNVEV (reference sequence). V was clipped by 11 bases and J by 5 bases, with 15 bases between them. This chain's CDR3 is CAGEISGTEAFF. CDR3 nucleotides: TGTGCCGGCGAAATTAGCGGGACTGAAGCTTTCTTT.

V is TRBV24-1 and J is TRBJ1-2, with TRBD1 as a possible D gene (6 bases). CDR3 size: 16 residues. Germline V gene lookup returns CDR1 KGHDR and CDR2 SFDVKD. Trimming removed 4 bases at V and 5 bases at J, with 19 bases between. As DNA, the CDR3 is TGTGCCACCAGTGACACCTCAGGGGTCCTCGGTTATGGCTACACCTTC. This codes for CATSDTSGVLGYGYTF.

This clonotype showed up just once. Being one base from a much bigger clone, this may be a read error. The V gene is TRBV9, the J gene TRBJ1-1; D is ambiguous. The germline gives CDR1 SGDLS, CDR2 YYNGEE. The ends were cut back, 4 bases at V and 11 bases at J, with 18 bases in the middle. CDR3 size: 13 residues. The CDR3 nucleotides are TGTGCCAGCAGCCAAGGTAAGGCCGGAACGGCTTTCTTT. Its translation: CASSQGKAGTAFF. The variable domain in full, with the rest retrieved from reference TRBV9 and TRBJ1-1, is DSGVTQTPKHLITATGQRVTLRCSPRSGDLSVYWYQQSLDQGLQFLIQYYNGEERAKGNILERFSAQQFPDLHSELNLSSLELGDSALYFCASSQGKAGTAFFGQGTRLTVV.

V gene TRBV2 combines with J gene TRBJ2-7; TRBD1 aligns across 12 bases. V shed 11 bases, J shed 2 bases, and the junction held 7 bases outside the gene matches. CDR3 length equals 14 residues. CDR1 and CDR2 (germline): SNHLY, FYNNEI. The CDR3 bases are TGTGCCCTTGGAGGGGACAGGGGGCCCTACGAGCAGTACTTC. Amino acids: CALGGDRGPYEQYF. The full variable domain, with the rest looked up from reference TRBV2 and TRBJ2-7, is EPEVTQTPSHQVTQMGQEVILRCVPISNHLYFYWYRQILGQKVEFLVSFYNNEISEKSEIFDDQFSVERPDGSNFTLKIRSTKLEDSAMYFCALGGDRGPYEQYFGPGTRLTVT.

This clonotype was detected ten times or more. This rearrangement joins TRBV20-1 to TRBJ1-2; D gene uncertain. The CDR3 totals 15 residues. Germline V gene data show CDR1 as DFQATT and CDR2 as SNEGSKA (reference sequence). Trimming cost V 0 bases and J 4 bases, with 15 bases left between them. CDR3 sequence (DNA): TGCAGTGCTAGAGAGTGGTCCATAGAAAGCTATGGCTACACCTTC. Translating it yields CSAREWSIESYGYTF.

Many counts were recorded for this clonotype. The chain carries TRBV7-9 and TRBJ1-2; D might be TRBD1 (6 bases). The germline CDR1 and CDR2 sequences are SEHNR and FQNEAQ (reference sequence). CDR3 length equals 17 residues. V lost 5 bases, J lost 4 bases, and 23 bases lay in between. The CDR3 protein is CASSPSGRGTLGYGYTF. In DNA, the CDR3 is TGTGCCAGCAGCCCAAGCGGCAGGGGCACCCTGGGCTATGGCTACACCTTC.